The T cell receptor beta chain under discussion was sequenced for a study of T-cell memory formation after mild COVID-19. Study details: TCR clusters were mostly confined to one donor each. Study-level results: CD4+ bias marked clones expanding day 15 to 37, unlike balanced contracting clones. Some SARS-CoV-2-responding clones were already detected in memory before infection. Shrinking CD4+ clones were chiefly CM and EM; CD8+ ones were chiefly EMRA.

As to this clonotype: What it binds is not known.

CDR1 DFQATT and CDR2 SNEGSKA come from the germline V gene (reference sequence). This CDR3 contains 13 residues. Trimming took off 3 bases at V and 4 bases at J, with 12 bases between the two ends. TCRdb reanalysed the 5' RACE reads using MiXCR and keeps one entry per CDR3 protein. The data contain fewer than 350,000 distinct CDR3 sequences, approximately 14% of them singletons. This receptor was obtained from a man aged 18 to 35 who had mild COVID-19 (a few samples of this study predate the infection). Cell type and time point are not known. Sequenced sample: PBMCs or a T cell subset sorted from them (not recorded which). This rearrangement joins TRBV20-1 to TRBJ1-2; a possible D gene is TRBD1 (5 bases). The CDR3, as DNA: TGCAGTGCTAGGATACCAGACAGCTATGGCTACACCTTC. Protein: CSARIPDSYGYTF.